The 9 T cell receptor beta chains presented below share a single source sample, sequenced in a study of blood T cell repertoires in COVID-19. Produced via immunoSEQ multiplex PCR; TCRdb's table is partial and in-frame only. The table shows 250,000 to 350,000 clones, with roughly 85% occurring only once. Specimen: PBMCs or T cells enriched from blood (not recorded which). Receptors originate from a woman younger than 45 who had recovered from COVID-19.

A word on this clone: Other DNA sequences in this sample translate to the same CDR3. The J gene is TRBJ2-7, the V gene TRBV18; a weak D match, TRBD1 (6 bases). Trimming stripped 3 bases from V and 2 bases from J, with 8 bases between. CDR1 is KGHSH and CDR2 is LQKENI in the germline V gene. The CDR3 is made up of 13 amino acids. The chain's CDR3 is CASSPGQTYEQYF. The CDR3 nucleotides read TGTGCCAGCTCACCGGGACAAACCTACGAGCAGTACTTC.

This rearrangement joins TRBV27 to TRBJ1-2; TRBD1 matches 9 bases. J lost 0 bases, V lost 7 bases, and 9 bases had no gene match. This CDR3 is built from 16 residues. Germline-derived CDR1 and CDR2 are MNHEY and SMNVEV (reference sequence). CDR3 residues: CASTRTGALANYGYTF. CDR3 DNA sequence: TGTGCCAGCACCCGGACAGGGGCGCTAGCTAACTATGGCTACACCTTC.

This chain uses TRBV30 with TRBJ2-5; the match to TRBD1 covers 9 bases. Germline-derived CDR1 and CDR2 are GTSNPN and SVGIG (reference sequence). The length of the CDR3 is 14 residues. The J segment lost 5 bases and the V segment lost 5 bases, leaving 9 bases of the junction unmatched. The CDR3 loop is CAWGTGGSLETQYF. CDR3 DNA: TGTGCCTGGGGAACAGGGGGCTCGCTGGAGACCCAGTACTTC.

This clone was seen a single time. The chain combines TRBV3-1 (or the pseudogene TRBV3-2) with TRBJ2-2; TRBD1 might be the D (5 bases). CDR3 size: 16 residues. Trimming removed 7 bases from V and 4 bases from J, with 19 bases in between. Germline CDR1 is LGHDT and CDR2 is YNNKEL (reference sequence). The CDR3 loop is CASTLMGPWGTGELFF. The CDR3 region has the DNA TGTGCCAGCACCTTAATGGGGCCTTGGGGCACCGGGGAGCTGTTTTTT.

V gene TRBV28 combines with J gene TRBJ1-2; possible D gene TRBD1, 5 bases. Germline V gives CDR1 MDHEN, CDR2 SYDVKM. The CDR3 is made up of 12 amino acids. Between the trimmed V and J ends, which lost 8 bases and 4 bases, there was a span of 11 bases. In DNA, the CDR3 is TGTGCCAGCTGGGGCAGCTCCTATGGCTACACCTTC. Translated: CASWGSSYGYTF.

In regard to this clone: Other DNA sequences in the sample encode the same CDR3. This chain uses TRBV10-1 with TRBJ2-2; a possible D gene is TRBD1 (6 bases). Per the germline V gene, CDR1 is WNHNN and CDR2 is SYGVQD (reference sequence). The CDR3 length is 12 residues. The ends were cut back, 4 bases at V and 6 bases at J, with 6 bases in the middle. The CDR3 is CASSGGPGELFF. CDR3 bases: TGCGCCAGCAGTGGGGGGCCCGGGGAGCTGTTTTTT.

The chain uses TRBV30 and TRBJ1-2, with 9 bases identical to TRBD1. CDR1 GTSNPN and CDR2 SVGIG come from the germline V gene (reference sequence). The V and J ends lost 5 bases and 7 bases, in that order; junction bases with no gene match: 11. This CDR3 is 14 amino acids long. The CDR3 here is CAWGRDRARSGYTF. The CDR3 nucleotides are TGTGCCTGGGGCCGGGACAGGGCACGGAGTGGCTACACCTTC.

The chain uses TRBV7-9 and TRBJ2-1, with D maybe TRBD2 (5 bases). The CDR3 spans 12 residues. V lost 5 bases to trimming and J lost 8 bases, with 10 bases between them. The germline V gene has CDR1 SEHNR and CDR2 FQNEAQ (reference sequence). The CDR3, as DNA: TGTGCCAGCAGCCCCGGGCGGGATGAGCAGTTCTTC. Protein: CASSPGRDEQFF.

A single count supports this clone. The chain combines TRBV9 with TRBJ2-1; TRBD2 matches at 8 bases. With V trimmed by 4 bases and J by 1 base, 4 bases remained unmatched. In germline, CDR1 is SGDLS, CDR2 YYNGEE. CDR3 length: 15 residues. The CDR3 region has the DNA TGTGCCAGCAGCCCCGGGGGGGGATCCTACAATGAGCAGTTCTTC. Translated, it gives CASSPGGGSYNEQFF. The full variable domain, its missing parts supplied by reference TRBV9 and TRBJ2-1, is DSGVTQTPKHLITATGQRVTLRCSPRSGDLSVYWYQQSLDQGLQFLIQYYNGEERAKGNILERFSAQQFPDLHSELNLSSLELGDSALYFCASSPGGGSYNEQFFGPGTRLTVL.